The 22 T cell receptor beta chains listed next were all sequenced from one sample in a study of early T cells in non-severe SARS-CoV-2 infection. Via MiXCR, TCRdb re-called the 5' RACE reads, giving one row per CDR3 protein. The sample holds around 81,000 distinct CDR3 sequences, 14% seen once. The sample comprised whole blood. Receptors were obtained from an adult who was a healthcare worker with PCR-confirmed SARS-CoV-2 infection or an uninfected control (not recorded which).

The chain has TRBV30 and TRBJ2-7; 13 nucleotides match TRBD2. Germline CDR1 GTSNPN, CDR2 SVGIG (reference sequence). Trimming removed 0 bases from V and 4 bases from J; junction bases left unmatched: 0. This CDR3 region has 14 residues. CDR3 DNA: TGTGCCTGGAGTGTGACTAGCGGGGGGTACGAGCAGTACTTC. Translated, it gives CAWSVTSGGYEQYF. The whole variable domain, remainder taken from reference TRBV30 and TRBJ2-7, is SQTIHQWPATLVQPVGSPLSLECTVEGTSNPNLYWYRQAAGRGLQLLFYSVGIGQISSEVPQNLSASRPQDRQFILSSKKLLLSDSGFYLCAWSVTSGGYEQYFGPGTRLTVT.

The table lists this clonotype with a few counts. The CDR3 protein is CASSFSRGGFSDTQYF. As DNA, the CDR3 is TGTGCCAGCAGTTTTTCTCGCGGGGGGTTCTCAGATACGCAGTATTTT. The chain employs TRBV28 and TRBJ2-3; 8 positions match TRBD2. The CDR3 is 16 amino acids. Germline V gene sequence: CDR1 MDHEN, CDR2 SYDVKM. V lost 3 bases and J lost 4; bases outside the gene matches: 9.

The CDR3 DNA follows: TGTGCCAGCAGCGTAGATCCGGACGGCAATCAGCCCCAGCATTTT. It specifies CASSVDPDGNQPQHF. The rearrangement joins TRBV9 to TRBJ1-5; D unclear. CDR3 length equals 15 residues. V lost 0 bases and J 2 bases, leaving 9 bases between the germline ends. The V gene's germline CDR1 is SGDLS and CDR2 YYNGEE. Based on the CDR3 plus reference TRBV9 and TRBJ1-5, the full variable domain is DSGVTQTPKHLITATGQRVTLRCSPRSGDLSVYWYQQSLDQGLQFLIQYYNGEERAKGNILERFSAQQFPDLHSELNLSSLELGDSALYFCASSVDPDGNQPQHFGDGTRLSIL.

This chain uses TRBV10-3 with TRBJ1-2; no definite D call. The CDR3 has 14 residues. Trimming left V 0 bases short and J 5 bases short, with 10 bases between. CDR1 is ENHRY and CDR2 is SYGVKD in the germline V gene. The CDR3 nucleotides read TGTGCCATCAGTGAGTCCGGGTCTTATTATGGCTACACCTTC. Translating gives CAISESGSYYGYTF.

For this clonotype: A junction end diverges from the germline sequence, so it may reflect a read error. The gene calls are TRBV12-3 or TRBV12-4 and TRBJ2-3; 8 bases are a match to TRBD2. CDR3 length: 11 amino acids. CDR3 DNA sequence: TGTGCCAGCAGTACGGGACTAGTATTACATTTT. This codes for CASSTGLVLHF.

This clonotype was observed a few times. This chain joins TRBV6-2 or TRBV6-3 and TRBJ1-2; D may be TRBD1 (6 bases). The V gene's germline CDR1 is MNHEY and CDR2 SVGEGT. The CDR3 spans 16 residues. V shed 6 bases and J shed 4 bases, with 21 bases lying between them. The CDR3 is CASRKTPGHLFYGYTF. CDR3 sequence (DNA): TGTGCCAGCAGGAAGACACCGGGACACCTCTTCTATGGCTACACCTTC.

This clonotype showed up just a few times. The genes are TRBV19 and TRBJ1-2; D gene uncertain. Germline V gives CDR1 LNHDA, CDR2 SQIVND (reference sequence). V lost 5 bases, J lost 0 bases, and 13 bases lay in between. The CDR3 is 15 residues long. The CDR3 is CASSADPAANYGYTF. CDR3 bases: TGTGCCAGTAGTGCGGATCCGGCAGCTAACTATGGCTACACCTTC.

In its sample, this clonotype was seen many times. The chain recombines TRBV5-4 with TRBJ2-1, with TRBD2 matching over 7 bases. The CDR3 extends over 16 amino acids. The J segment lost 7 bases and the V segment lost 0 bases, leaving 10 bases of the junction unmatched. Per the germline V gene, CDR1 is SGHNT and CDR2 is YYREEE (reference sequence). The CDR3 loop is CASSLGGEGRMNEQFF. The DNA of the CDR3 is TGTGCCAGCAGCTTGGGCGGGGAGGGGCGCATGAATGAGCAGTTCTTC.

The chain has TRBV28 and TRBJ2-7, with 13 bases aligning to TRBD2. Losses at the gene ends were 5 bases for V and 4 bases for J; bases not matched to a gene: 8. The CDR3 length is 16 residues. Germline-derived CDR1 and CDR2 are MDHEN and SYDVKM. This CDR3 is CASSPPGTSGAYEQYF. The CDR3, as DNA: TGTGCCAGCAGTCCTCCCGGGACTAGCGGGGCATACGAGCAGTACTTC. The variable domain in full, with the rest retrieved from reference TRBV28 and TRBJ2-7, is DVKVTQSSRYLVKRTGEKVFLECVQDMDHENMFWYRQDPGLGLRLIYFSYDVKMKEKGDIPEGYSVSREKKERFSLILESASTNQTSMYLCASSPPGTSGAYEQYFGPGTRLTVT.

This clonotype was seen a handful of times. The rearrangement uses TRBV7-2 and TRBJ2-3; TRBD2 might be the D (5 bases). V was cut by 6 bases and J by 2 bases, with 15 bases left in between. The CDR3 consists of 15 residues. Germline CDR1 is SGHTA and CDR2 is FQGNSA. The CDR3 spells CASSYLASPTDTQYF. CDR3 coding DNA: TGTGCCAGCAGTTATCTAGCTTCCCCCACAGATACGCAGTATTTT.

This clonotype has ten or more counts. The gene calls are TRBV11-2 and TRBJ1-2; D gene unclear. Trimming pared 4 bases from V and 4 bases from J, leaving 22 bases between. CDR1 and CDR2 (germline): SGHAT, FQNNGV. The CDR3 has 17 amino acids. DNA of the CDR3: TGTGCCAGCAGCTCCCGTGGAGCCACACCAGATTTCTATGGCTACACCTTC. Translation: CASSSRGATPDFYGYTF. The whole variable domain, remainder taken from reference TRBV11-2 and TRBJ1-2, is EAGVAQSPRYKIIEKRQSVAFWCNPISGHATLYWYQQILGQGPKLLIQFQNNGVVDDSQLPKDRFSAERLKGVDSTLKIQPAKLEDSAVYLCASSSRGATPDFYGYTFGSGTRLTVV.

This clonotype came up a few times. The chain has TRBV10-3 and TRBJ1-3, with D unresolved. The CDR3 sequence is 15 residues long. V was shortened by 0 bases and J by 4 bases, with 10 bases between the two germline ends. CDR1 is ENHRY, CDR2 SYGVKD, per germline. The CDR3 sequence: CAISESSVYGNTIYF. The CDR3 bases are TGTGCCATCAGTGAGTCGAGCGTTTACGGAAACACCATATATTTT.

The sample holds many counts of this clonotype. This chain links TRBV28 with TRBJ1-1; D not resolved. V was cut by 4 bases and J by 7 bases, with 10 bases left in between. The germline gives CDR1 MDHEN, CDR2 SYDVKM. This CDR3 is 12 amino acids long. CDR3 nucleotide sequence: TGTGCCAGCAGTTCCCCGGTAGGTGAAGCTTTCTTT. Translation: CASSSPVGEAFF.

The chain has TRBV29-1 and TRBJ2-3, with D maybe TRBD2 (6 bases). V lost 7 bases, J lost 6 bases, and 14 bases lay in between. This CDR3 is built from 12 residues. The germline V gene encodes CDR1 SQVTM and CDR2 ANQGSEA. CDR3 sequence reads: CSGYGGSDTQYF. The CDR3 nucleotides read TGCAGCGGATATGGAGGGAGCGATACGCAGTATTTT.

The CDR3 here is CASRDGTTYNEQFF. Here the CDR3 DNA reads TGTGCCAGCAGGGACGGGACAACGTACAATGAGCAGTTCTTC. This rearrangement joins TRBV6-5 to TRBJ2-1; TRBD1 might be the D (6 bases). Germline-derived CDR1 and CDR2 are MNHEY and SVGAGI. This CDR3 is built from 14 residues. Trimming shortened V by 6 bases and J by 4 bases, and 13 bases separated the two germline ends.

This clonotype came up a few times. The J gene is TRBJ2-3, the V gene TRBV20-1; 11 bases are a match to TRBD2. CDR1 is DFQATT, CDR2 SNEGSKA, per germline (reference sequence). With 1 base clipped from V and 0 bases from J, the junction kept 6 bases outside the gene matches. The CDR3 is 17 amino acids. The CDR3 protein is CSARVLAGGPSTDTQYF. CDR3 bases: TGCAGTGCTAGAGTGCTAGCGGGGGGCCCTAGCACAGATACGCAGTATTTT.

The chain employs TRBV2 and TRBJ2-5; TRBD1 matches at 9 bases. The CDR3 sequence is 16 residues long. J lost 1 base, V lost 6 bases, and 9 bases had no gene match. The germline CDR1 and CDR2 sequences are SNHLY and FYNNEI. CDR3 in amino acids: CASSRSGTGSQETQYF. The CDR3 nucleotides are TGTGCCAGCAGCCGCTCAGGGACAGGGTCCCAAGAGACCCAGTACTTC.

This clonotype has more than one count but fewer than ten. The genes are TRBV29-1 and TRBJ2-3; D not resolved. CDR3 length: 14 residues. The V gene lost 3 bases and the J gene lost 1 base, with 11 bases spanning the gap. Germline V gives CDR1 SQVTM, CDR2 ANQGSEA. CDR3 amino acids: CSVDWSPRTDTQYF. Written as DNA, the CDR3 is TGCAGCGTTGATTGGTCACCCCGCACAGATACGCAGTATTTT.

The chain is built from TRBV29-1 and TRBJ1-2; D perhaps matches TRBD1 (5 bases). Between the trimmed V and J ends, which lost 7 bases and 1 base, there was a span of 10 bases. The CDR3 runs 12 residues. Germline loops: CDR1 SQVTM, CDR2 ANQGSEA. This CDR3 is CSASTDNYGYTF. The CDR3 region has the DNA TGCAGCGCCTCGACAGATAACTATGGCTACACCTTC.

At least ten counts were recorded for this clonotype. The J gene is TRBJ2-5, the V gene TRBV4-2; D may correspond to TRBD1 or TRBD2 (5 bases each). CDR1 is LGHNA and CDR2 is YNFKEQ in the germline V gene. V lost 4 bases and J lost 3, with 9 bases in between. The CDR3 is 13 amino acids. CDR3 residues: CASSLGTEETQYF. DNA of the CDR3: TGTGCCAGCAGCCTGGGGACCGAAGAGACCCAGTACTTC.

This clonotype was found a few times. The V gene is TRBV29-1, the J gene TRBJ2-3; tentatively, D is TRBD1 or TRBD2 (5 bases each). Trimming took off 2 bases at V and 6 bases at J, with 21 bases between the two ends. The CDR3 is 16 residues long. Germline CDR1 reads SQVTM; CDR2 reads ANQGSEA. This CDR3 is CSVESRLQAPGDTQYF. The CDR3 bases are TGCAGCGTTGAATCACGCTTACAGGCCCCGGGGGATACGCAGTATTTT.

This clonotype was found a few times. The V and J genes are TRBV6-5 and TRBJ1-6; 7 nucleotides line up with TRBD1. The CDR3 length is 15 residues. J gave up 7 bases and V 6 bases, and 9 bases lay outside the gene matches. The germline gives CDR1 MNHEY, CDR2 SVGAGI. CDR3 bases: TGTGCCAGCAGACCTAGACAGGGAAACAATTCACCCCTCCACTTT. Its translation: CASRPRQGNNSPLHF.